Listed below are T cell receptor beta chains from one sample, sequenced in a study of cytomegalovirus exposure and HLA in healthy donors. Measured with immunoSEQ multiplex PCR; TCRdb has only the in-frame clones, and not every one. Here the sample spans some 170,000 clones, 95% to 97% being singletons. The sequencing sample was made of PBMCs. The receptors stem from a young woman in good health and CMV-seronegative. Both conserved end residues are part of each CDR3. D genes are given only for firm matches. Only some rows state a clone size, as once, few, many or a class for expanded clones.

DNA	CDR3	V	D	size	J
TGTGCCACCAGCAGAGATAGTTTCTCAGGAACTGAAGCTTTCTTT	CATSRDSFSGTEAFF	TRBV15	.	.	TRBJ1-1
TGTGCCAGCAGTTCGGCACTAGCGGGGTCCTACGAGCAGTACTTC	CASSSALAGSYEQYF	TRBV6-5	TRBD2	.	TRBJ2-7
TGTGCCAGCAGCAACCGGGACAGTGTTCAGCCCCAGCATTTT	CASSNRDSVQPQHF	TRBV7-2	TRBD1	.	TRBJ1-5
TGCGCCAGCAGCTTTTATGGACAAGGGAACTACGAGCAGTACTTC	CASSFYGQGNYEQYF	TRBV5-1	.	.	TRBJ2-7
TGTGCCAGCAGCTTAGCGGCAGGGGCCTACGAGCAGTACTTC	CASSLAAGAYEQYF	TRBV7-9	.	.	TRBJ2-7
TGTGCCAGCAGTTGCCTAAAGTGCGAGCAGTACTTC	CASSCLKCEQYF	TRBV6-5	.	.	TRBJ2-7
TGTGCCAGCACCCGGGGGTCCAGGACCGGGGAGCTGTTTTTT	CASTRGSRTGELFF	TRBV11-2	.	.	TRBJ2-2
TGTGCCAGCAGGCCGGGACTAGGGTTGGATACGCAGTATTTT	CASRPGLGLDTQYF	TRBV11-2	TRBD2	once	TRBJ2-3
TGTGCCAGTAGTATAGAGGCTAGCGGGGGTTACGAGCAGTACTTC	CASSIEASGGYEQYF	TRBV19	TRBD2	.	TRBJ2-7
TGTGCCAGCGCTTCCGGGACTAGAGCAAGCGAGCAGTACTTC	CASASGTRASEQYF	TRBV27	TRBD2	.	TRBJ2-7
TGCGCCAGCAGCCAACGGACAGGGACCTACAATGAGCAGTTCTTC	CASSQRTGTYNEQFF	TRBV4-3	TRBD1	.	TRBJ2-1
TGTGCCAGCAACCCCCAGGAAATCCAAGAGACCCAGTACTTC	CASNPQEIQETQYF	TRBV2	.	.	TRBJ2-5
TGTGCCATCAGTGTCGTCGGTACGGGTGAGCAGTTCTTC	CAISVVGTGEQFF	TRBV10-3	.	.	TRBJ2-1
TGTGCCAGCTTGAGAGGAGGGAACTACGAGCAGTACTTC	CASLRGGNYEQYF	TRBV6-1	.	.	TRBJ2-7
TGTGCCAGCAGCCACGGGACAGGGGGCTACACCTTC	CASSHGTGGYTF	TRBV4-2	TRBD1	few	TRBJ1-2
TGTGCCAGCAGCTTGGGAGGGTCCTCCGGAAACACCATATATTTT	CASSLGGSSGNTIYF	TRBV5-4	.	.	TRBJ1-3
TGTGCCACCAGCAGAGGTACAGGGGGAAATCAGCCCCAGCATTTT	CATSRGTGGNQPQHF	TRBV15	TRBD1	.	TRBJ1-5
TGTGCCAGCAGCTTAGAGAGGTGGCGGGGGGGTACCACAGATACGCAGTATTTT	CASSLERWRGGTTDTQYF	TRBV7-2	TRBD2	.	TRBJ2-3
TGTGCCAGCAGCCACGCAGGGACTAACTATGGCTACACCTTC	CASSHAGTNYGYTF	TRBV4-2	.	.	TRBJ1-2
TGTGCCAGCCGAAGGACTGAGAGGGTGGAGACCCAGTACTTC	CASRRTERVETQYF	TRBV6-5	.	.	TRBJ2-5
TGTGCTAGTGGTTTCGCCCCTATAGGAACAGGGCCCTACGAGCAGTACTTC	CASGFAPIGTGPYEQYF	TRBV12-5	.	.	TRBJ2-7
TGTGCCAGCCGCAGGAACTCTCCCTACAATGAGCAGTTCTTC	CASRRNSPYNEQFF	TRBV6-5	.	.	TRBJ2-1
TGTGCCAGCAGCTTTACAGGGGACTATGGCTACACCTTC	CASSFTGDYGYTF	TRBV6-1	TRBD1	.	TRBJ1-2
TGTGCCAGCAGCATTGGACAGGGTTTTTTTGGCTACACCTTC	CASSIGQGFFGYTF	TRBV7-9	TRBD1	.	TRBJ1-2
TGTGCCAGCAGCTTATTCGGGGGGCGTAGGAAGACAGATACGCAGTATTTT	CASSLFGGRRKTDTQYF	TRBV7-2	.	.	TRBJ2-3
TGTGCCAGCAGCTTAGTCGGCGGGGGGCAGGGGGTCTTC	CASSLVGGGQGVF	TRBV7-9	.	.	TRBJ2-7
TGCGCCAGCAGCTTTAAAATCAGTGGTATCGATGAGCAGTTCTTC	CASSFKISGIDEQFF	TRBV5-1	.	.	TRBJ2-1
TGCGCCAGCAGCTTGGATCGGGGGATAAATGAGCAGTTCTTC	CASSLDRGINEQFF	TRBV5-1	.	.	TRBJ2-1
TGTGCCAGCAGCCAAGCCGACGACAGCCAGGTCGGCAATGAGCAGTTCTTC	CASSQADDSQVGNEQFF	TRBV4-2	.	.	TRBJ2-1
TGTGCCAGCAGCAAAGGACAGCCCTTTTTCTACGAGCAGTACTTC	CASSKGQPFFYEQYF	TRBV27	.	.	TRBJ2-7
TGTGCCAGTAGTCCCACCCTAGGGGGGGATGGCTACACCTTC	CASSPTLGGDGYTF	TRBV19	.	.	TRBJ1-2
TGTGCCAGCAGTTTCCCCGGGACTAGCGGAGAGATTGAGCAGTTCTTC	CASSFPGTSGEIEQFF	TRBV28	TRBD2	.	TRBJ2-1
TGCGCCAGCAGCGATGACAGAACCGGTCTACTGGAGCAGTACTTC	CASSDDRTGLLEQYF	TRBV4-1	.	.	TRBJ2-7
TGTGCCAGCAGTCTAGGACAGGGAGCAGATACGCAGTATTTT	CASSLGQGADTQYF	TRBV27	TRBD1	.	TRBJ2-3
TGTGCCAGCAGGCCCGGACTTACGAAGACCCAGTACTTC	CASRPGLTKTQYF	TRBV27	.	.	TRBJ2-5
TGTGCCAGCAGCGTAGGGGACAGGGGGCTGTACGAGCAGTACTTC	CASSVGDRGLYEQYF	TRBV9	TRBD1	.	TRBJ2-7
TGTGCCAGCAGCTTATCGGCGGGGTACGAGCAGTACTTC	CASSLSAGYEQYF	TRBV7-2	.	.	TRBJ2-7
TGTGCCAGCAGTGTTCTCAATCAGCCCCAGCATTTT	CASSVLNQPQHF	TRBV6-1	.	.	TRBJ1-5
TGTGCCAGCAGTGGAACCGGGACAGGGATCGGGGAGCTGTTTTTT	CASSGTGTGIGELFF	TRBV6-6	TRBD1	.	TRBJ2-2
TGTGCCAGCTCACCCCTCAGGTCAGGGGAAGAGACCCAGTACTTC	CASSPLRSGEETQYF	TRBV18	.	.	TRBJ2-5
TGCAGTGCAGGGAGAGGCTACGAGCAGTACTTC	CSAGRGYEQYF	TRBV20-1	.	once	TRBJ2-7
TGTGCCAGCAGCTTGCGGGGACAAGAGACCCAGTACTTC	CASSLRGQETQYF	TRBV5-5	.	.	TRBJ2-5
TGTGCCAGCAGCTTAGGCGGGACAGGGACTAACTATGGCTACACCTTC	CASSLGGTGTNYGYTF	TRBV7-2	TRBD1	.	TRBJ1-2
TGTGCCAGCAGTTTCACAGGGCTGTACACTGAAGCTTTCTTT	CASSFTGLYTEAFF	TRBV27	.	.	TRBJ1-1
TGTGCCAGTAGTAGCCTCAGGACTAGCGGGGGGGCGAGGCCAGCAACCGGGGAGCTGTTTTTT	CASSSLRTSGGARPATGELFF	TRBV19	TRBD2	.	TRBJ2-2
TGTGCCAGCAAGCAGGGGCAGGGCAATCAGCCCCAGCATTTT	CASKQGQGNQPQHF	TRBV2	.	.	TRBJ1-5
TGTGCCAGCAGCGTAGATCTAGCGGAGCAGTTCTTC	CASSVDLAEQFF	TRBV9	.	once	TRBJ2-1
TGCGCCAGCAGCACCGGGACAGGACTGAACACTGAAGCTTTCTTT	CASSTGTGLNTEAFF	TRBV5-1	TRBD1	.	TRBJ1-1
TGTGCCAGCAGCTTAAGCGACAGCCAAGAGACCCAGTACTTC	CASSLSDSQETQYF	TRBV11-1	.	.	TRBJ2-5
TGTGCCAGCGGGGGGTACACCGGGGAGCTGTTTTTT	CASGGYTGELFF	TRBV2	.	.	TRBJ2-2